These 6 T cell receptor beta chains originate from one sample sequenced in a study of T cells in Graves' hyperthyroidism and ophthalmopathy. TCR beta CDR3 sequences were amplified from RNA transcripts. HTBI primers were the set used in a first-round RT-PCR of the TCR CDR3. TCRdb called the multiplex PCR reads again in MiXCR, with one record for every CDR3 protein. The sample contains a few hundred thousand distinct CDR3 sequences, about a fifth of which appear only once. Sequenced material: blood. These receptors were taken from a young man with Graves' ophthalmopathy.

This clonotype was detected a few times. CDR3 sequence: CASSHLGRNSYEQYF. The CDR3 DNA follows: TGCGCCAGCAGCCATCTCGGACGGAACTCCTACGAGCAGTACTTC. The chain employs TRBV4-1 and TRBJ2-7; no firm D call. This CDR3 contains 15 residues. Deletions cut 3 bases from V and 0 bases from J, with 12 bases between. CDR1 is MGHRA and CDR2 is YSYEKL in the germline V gene.

The V and J genes are TRBV6-2 or TRBV6-3 and TRBJ2-1; 8 nucleotides align to TRBD2. The CDR3 loop spans 15 amino acids. Trimming took 6 bases from V and 8 from J; bases not matched to a gene: 12. Germline V gene data show CDR1 as MNHEY and CDR2 as SVGEGT. Here the CDR3 DNA reads TGTGCCAGCAGAATCTCGGGGGGGGCCGGACATGAGCAGTTCTTC. It yields the protein CASRISGGAGHEQFF.

This clonotype was seen at least ten times. The chain uses TRBV28 and TRBJ1-1, with 8 bases fitting TRBD1. Per germline, CDR1 MDHEN and CDR2 SYDVKM. The CDR3 has 14 residues. Unmatched junction bases numbered 6, after V lost 5 bases and J lost 4 bases. CDR3 in amino acids: CASSIGTGLTEAFF. In nucleotides, the CDR3 is TGTGCCAGCAGTATAGGGACAGGCCTCACTGAAGCTTTCTTT.

Many counts were recorded for this clonotype. The rearrangement joins TRBV15 to TRBJ2-3, with 7 nucleotides matching TRBD2. CDR1 and CDR2 from the germline V gene are LNHNV and YYDKDF (reference sequence). The length of the CDR3 is 15 residues. Trimming cost V 0 bases and J 0 bases; bases outside gene matches: 0. CDR3 coding DNA: TGTGCCACCAGCAGAGACGGGGGGAGCACAGATACGCAGTATTTT. Translating gives CATSRDGGSTDTQYF.

The CDR3 loop reads CASSLVKYGYTF. In nucleotides, the CDR3 is TGTGCCAGCAGCTTAGTTAAGTATGGCTACACCTTC. The rearrangement joins TRBV7-9 to TRBJ1-2; D remains unclear. V was pared by 1 base and J by 5 bases, with 5 bases between. The CDR3 extends over 12 amino acids. Germline CDR1 is SEHNR and CDR2 is FQNEAQ (reference sequence). The full variable domain, its missing parts supplied by reference TRBV7-9 and TRBJ1-2, is DTGVSQNPRHKITKRGQNVTFRCDPISEHNRLYWYRQTLGQGPEFLTYFQNEAQLEKSRLLSDRFSAERPKGSFSTLEIQRTEQGDSAMYLCASSLVKYGYTFGSGTRLTVV.

This sequence joins TRBV28 and TRBJ1-2; 11 nucleotides match TRBD1. CDR1 is MDHEN and CDR2 is SYDVKM in the germline V gene. CDR3 length: 16 residues. V shed 1 base, J shed 5 bases, and the junction held 6 bases outside the gene matches. The CDR3 reads CASSLFPGQGGYGYTF. The CDR3, as DNA: TGTGCCAGCAGTTTATTCCCGGGACAGGGGGGATATGGCTACACCTTC.